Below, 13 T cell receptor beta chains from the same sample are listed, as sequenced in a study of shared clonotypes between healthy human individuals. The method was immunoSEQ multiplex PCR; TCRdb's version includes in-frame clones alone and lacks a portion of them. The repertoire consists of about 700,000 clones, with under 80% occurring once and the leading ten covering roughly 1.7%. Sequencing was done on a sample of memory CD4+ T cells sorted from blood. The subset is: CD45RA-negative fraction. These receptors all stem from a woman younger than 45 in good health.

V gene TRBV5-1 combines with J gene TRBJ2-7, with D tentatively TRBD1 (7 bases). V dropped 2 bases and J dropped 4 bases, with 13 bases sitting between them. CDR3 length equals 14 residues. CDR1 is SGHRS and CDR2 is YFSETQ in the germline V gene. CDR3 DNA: TGCGCCAGCAGCTTCAGCCAGGGGGGTTACGAGCAGTACTTC. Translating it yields CASSFSQGGYEQYF.

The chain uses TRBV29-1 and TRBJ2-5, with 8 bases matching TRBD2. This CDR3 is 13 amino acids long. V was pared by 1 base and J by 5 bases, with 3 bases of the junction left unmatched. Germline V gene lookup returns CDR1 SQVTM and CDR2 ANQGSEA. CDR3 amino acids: CSVEAGGGETQYF. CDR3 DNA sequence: TGCAGCGTTGAAGCGGGAGGGGGGGAGACCCAGTACTTC.

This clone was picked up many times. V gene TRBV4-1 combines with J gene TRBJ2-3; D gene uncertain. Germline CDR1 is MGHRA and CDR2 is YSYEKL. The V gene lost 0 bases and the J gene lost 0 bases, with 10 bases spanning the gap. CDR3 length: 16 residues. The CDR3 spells CASSQEPDGSTDTQYF. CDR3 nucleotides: TGCGCCAGCAGCCAAGAGCCGGACGGGAGCACAGATACGCAGTATTTT.

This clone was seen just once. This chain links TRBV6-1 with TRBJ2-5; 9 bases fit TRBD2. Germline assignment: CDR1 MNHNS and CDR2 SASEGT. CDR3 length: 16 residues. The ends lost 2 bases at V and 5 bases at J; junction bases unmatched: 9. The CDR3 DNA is TGTGCCAGCAGTGAAAGACAGCGGGGGGCCGGGGAGACCCAGTACTTC. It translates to CASSERQRGAGETQYF.

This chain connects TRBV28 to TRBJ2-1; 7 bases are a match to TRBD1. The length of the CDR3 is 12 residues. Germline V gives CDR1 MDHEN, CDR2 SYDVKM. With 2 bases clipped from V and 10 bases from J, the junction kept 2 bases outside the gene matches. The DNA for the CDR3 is TGTGCCAGCAGTTTACAGGACAGGGAGCAGTTCTTC. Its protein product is CASSLQDREQFF.

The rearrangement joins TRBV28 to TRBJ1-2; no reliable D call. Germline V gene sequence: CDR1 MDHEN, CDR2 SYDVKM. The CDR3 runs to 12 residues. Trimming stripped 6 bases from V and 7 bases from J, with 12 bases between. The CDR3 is CASRTGSVGYTF. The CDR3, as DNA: TGTGCCAGCAGGACGGGGAGTGTTGGCTACACCTTC.

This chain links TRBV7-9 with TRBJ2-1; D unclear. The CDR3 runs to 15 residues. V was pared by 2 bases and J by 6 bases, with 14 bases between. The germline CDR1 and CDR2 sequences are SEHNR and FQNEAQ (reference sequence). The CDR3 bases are TGTGCCAGCAGCTTACCCGCGAGGAAGTCCAATGAGCAGTTCTTC. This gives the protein CASSLPARKSNEQFF. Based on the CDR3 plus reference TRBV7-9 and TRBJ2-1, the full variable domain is DTGVSQNPRHKITKRGQNVTFRCDPISEHNRLYWYRQTLGQGPEFLTYFQNEAQLEKSRLLSDRFSAERPKGSFSTLEIQRTEQGDSAMYLCASSLPARKSNEQFFGPGTRLTVL.

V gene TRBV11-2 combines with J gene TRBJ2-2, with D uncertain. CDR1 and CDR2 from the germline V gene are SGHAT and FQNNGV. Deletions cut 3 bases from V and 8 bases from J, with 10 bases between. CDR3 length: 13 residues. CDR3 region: CASSLLGIGELFF. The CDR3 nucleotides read TGTGCCAGCAGCTTGCTGGGGATTGGGGAGCTGTTTTTT.

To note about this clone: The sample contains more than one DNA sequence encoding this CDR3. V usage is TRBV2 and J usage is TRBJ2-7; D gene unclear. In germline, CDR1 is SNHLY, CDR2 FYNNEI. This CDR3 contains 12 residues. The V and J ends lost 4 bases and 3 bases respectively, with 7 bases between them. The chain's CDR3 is CASSAQGYEQYF. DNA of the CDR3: TGTGCCAGCAGTGCTCAAGGCTACGAGCAGTACTTC.

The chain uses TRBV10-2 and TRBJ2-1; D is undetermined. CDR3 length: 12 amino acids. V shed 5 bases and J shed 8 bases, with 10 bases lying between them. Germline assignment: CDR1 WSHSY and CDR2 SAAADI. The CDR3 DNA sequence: TGCGCCAGCAGTTGGGTCCCCCATGAGCAGTTCTTC. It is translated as CASSWVPHEQFF.

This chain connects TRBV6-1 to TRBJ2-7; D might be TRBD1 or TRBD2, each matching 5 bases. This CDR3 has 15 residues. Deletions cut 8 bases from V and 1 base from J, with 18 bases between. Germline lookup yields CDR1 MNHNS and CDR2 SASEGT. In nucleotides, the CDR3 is TGTGCCAGCTTCCCCGGGACGGCTATTTCCTACGAGCAGTACTTC. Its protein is CASFPGTAISYEQYF.

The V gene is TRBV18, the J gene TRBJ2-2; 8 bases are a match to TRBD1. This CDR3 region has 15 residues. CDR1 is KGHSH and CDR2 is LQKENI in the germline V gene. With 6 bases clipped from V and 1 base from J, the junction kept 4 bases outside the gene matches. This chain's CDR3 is CASSYGQGNTGELFF. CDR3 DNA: TGTGCCAGCTCCTATGGACAGGGGAACACCGGGGAGCTGTTTTTT.

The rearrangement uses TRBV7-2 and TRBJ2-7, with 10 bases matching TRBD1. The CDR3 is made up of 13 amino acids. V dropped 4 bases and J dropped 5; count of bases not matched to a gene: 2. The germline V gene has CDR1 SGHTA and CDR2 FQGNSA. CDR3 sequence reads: CASSWTGGNEQYF. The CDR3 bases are TGTGCCAGCAGCTGGACAGGGGGTAACGAGCAGTACTTC.